This TCR beta chain emerged from a study of PD-1 blockade in classical Hodgkin lymphoma. Sample time point: cycle 4 day 1 (C4D1), after 5 to 7 weeks of nivolumab. Every one of the patients relapsed after autologous stem cell transplantation (brentuximab vedotin exposure was variable). The CDR3 contains 16 residues. V dropped 2 bases and J dropped 4 bases, with 17 bases sitting between them. CDR1 and CDR2 (germline): MNHEY, SVGAGI. TCRdb keeps only in-frame clones here, not all; method: immunoSEQ multiplex PCR. The sample includes about 21,000 clones, nearly 80% of them seen just once. General study points: TCR diversity at baseline was reported to be reduced in newly diagnosed patients relative to healthy donors. No one has yet defined what causes the repertoire differences, which may be disease activity or prior therapy. Patients starting nivolumab under 1 year after ASCT were excluded. The study found complete responders had baseline diversity similar to newly diagnosed patients.

Only one count was recorded for this clone. The antigen remains undetermined. The J gene is TRBJ1-1, the V gene TRBV6-5; D may be TRBD1 (5 bases). The sample here was peripheral blood mononuclear cells (PBMCs), taken before the fourth cycle of nivolumab. This TCR was sampled from a human donor with classical Hodgkin lymphoma. DNA of the CDR3: TGTGCCAGCAGTTACGGGGGGAAACATTGGGGCACTGAAGCTTTCTTT. Its protein is CASSYGGKHWGTEAFF.